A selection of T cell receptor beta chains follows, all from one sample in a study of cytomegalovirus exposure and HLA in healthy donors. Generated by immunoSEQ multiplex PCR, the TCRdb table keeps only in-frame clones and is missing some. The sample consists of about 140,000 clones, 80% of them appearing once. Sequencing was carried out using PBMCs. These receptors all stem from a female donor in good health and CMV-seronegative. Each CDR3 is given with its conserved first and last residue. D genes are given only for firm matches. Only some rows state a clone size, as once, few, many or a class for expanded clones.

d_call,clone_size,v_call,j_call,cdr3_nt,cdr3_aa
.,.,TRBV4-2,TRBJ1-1,TGTGCCAGCAGCCAAGAGGGGAGGGTCCTCACTGAAGCTTTCTTT,CASSQEGRVLTEAFF
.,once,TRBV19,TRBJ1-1,TGTGCCAGTAGTATGGAGGGGATCACTGAAGCTTTCTTT,CASSMEGITEAFF
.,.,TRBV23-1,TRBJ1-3,TGCGCCAGCAGTCAGTCGACAGTTCCCTGGGACTACTCTGGAAACACCATATATTTT,CASSQSTVPWDYSGNTIYF
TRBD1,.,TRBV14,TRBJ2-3,TGTGCCAGCAGCCAAAGTCGGGACAGAAACACAGATACGCAGTATTTT,CASSQSRDRNTDTQYF
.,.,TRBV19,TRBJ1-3,TGTGCCAGTAGTCCGACAGTTATCTCTGGAAACACCATATATTTT,CASSPTVISGNTIYF
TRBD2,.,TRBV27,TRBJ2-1,TGTGCCAGCAGTTTAACCGGGCTAGCGGGTTACAATGAGCAGTTCTTC,CASSLTGLAGYNEQFF
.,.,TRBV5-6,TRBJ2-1,TGTGCCAGCAGCTCCCTTAGTCCTTCGAGGGACAACTACAATGAGCAGTTCTTC,CASSSLSPSRDNYNEQFF
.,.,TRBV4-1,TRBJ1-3,TGCGCCAGCAGCCAAGATGGAGCCTCGGGGAGCCGGGCATATTTT,CASSQDGASGSRAYF
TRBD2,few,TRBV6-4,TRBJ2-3,TGTGCCAGCAGTGCAGCGGGAGGGGCAGATACGCAGTATTTT,CASSAAGGADTQYF
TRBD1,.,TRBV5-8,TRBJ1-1,TGTGCCAGCAGCTCGGGACAGGTGAGAGTTATGAACACTGAAGCTTTCTTT,CASSSGQVRVMNTEAFF
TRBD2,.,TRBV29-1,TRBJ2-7,TGCAGCGTTCCAGGGACTAGCGGATACTCCTACGAGCAGTACTTC,CSVPGTSGYSYEQYF
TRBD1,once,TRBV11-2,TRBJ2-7,TGTGCCAGCAGCGGAACAGGGGGCTGGTACGAGCAGTACTTC,CASSGTGGWYEQYF
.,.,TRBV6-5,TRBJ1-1,TGTGCCAGCAGTCCTATGGGGCAAACGAACACTGAAGCTTTCTTT,CASSPMGQTNTEAFF
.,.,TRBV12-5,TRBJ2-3,TGTGCTAGTGGTTATTCCGGAGATACGCAGTATTTT,CASGYSGDTQYF
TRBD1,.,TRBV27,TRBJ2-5,TGTGCCAGCAGTTCTACAGGGGCAGAGACCCAGTACTTC,CASSSTGAETQYF
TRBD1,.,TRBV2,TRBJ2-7,TGTGCCAGCAGGGGACAGCCCCCCACCTACGAGCAGTACTTC,CASRGQPPTYEQYF
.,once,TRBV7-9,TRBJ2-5,TGTGCCAGCAGCCTGCAAAGGGGATACCAAGAGACCCAGTACTTC,CASSLQRGYQETQYF